This T cell receptor beta chain comes out of a study of cytomegalovirus exposure and HLA in healthy donors. Germline CDR1 and CDR2: SEHNR and FQNEAQ (reference sequence). J lost 7 bases, V lost 5 bases, and 10 bases had no gene match. CDR3 length: 15 residues. Regarding this clone: Its antigen is unknown.

The primer mix had 60 Vbeta and 13 Jbeta primers. The protocol was immunoSEQ multiplex PCR, while the TCRdb copy is restricted to in-frame clones and leaves out a portion. Of approximately 110,000 clones in the sample, 69% were seen once. Study findings and constraints: Association of 16,951 TCR beta sequences with HLA alleles was found at 0.05 false discovery rate in a later analysis. Rare TCR sequences predominated, though certain public TCRs were found in many donors. When analyzed later, a missense DCLRE1C variant was found to be linked to TCR beta V- and J-gene trimming.

Specimen: PBMCs. The sequence derives from a young man in good health and CMV-seronegative. The V call is TRBV7-9, the J call TRBJ2-7; 11 bases fit TRBD2. The DNA for the CDR3 is TGTGCCAGCAGCCCGGTACTAGCGGGAGTCAAAGAGCAGTACTTC. It specifies CASSPVLAGVKEQYF.